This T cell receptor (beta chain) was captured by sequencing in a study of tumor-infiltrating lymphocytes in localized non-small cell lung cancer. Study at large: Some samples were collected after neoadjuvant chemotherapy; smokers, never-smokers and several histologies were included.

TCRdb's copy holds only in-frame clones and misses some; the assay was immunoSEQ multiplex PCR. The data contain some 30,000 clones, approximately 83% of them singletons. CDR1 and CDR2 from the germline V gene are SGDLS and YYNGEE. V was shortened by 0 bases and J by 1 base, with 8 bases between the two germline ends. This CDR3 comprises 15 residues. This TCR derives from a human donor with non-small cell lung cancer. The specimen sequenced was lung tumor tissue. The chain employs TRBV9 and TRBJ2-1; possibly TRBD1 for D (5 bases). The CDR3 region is CASSVGQGSYNEQFF. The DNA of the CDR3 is TGTGCCAGCAGCGTAGGGCAGGGATCCTACAATGAGCAGTTCTTC. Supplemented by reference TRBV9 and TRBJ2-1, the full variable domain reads DSGVTQTPKHLITATGQRVTLRCSPRSGDLSVYWYQQSLDQGLQFLIQYYNGEERAKGNILERFSAQQFPDLHSELNLSSLELGDSALYFCASSVGQGSYNEQFFGPGTRLTVL.